Reported below is one TCR beta chain. The time point here: newly diagnosed GD, antithyroid drugs for less than 3 months. PBMC RNA was the source of the TCR library. The source of the sample is a study of regulatory T cells in long-lasting Graves disease. Researchers made TCR beta libraries by using iRepertoire HTBI primers and running Arm-PCR on CDR3 regions. TCRdb reanalysed the multiplex PCR reads using MiXCR and keeps one entry per CDR3 protein. The top ten clones hold roughly 8.2% of a sample with about 520,000 distinct CDR3 sequences, 12% of them seen once. Trimming at V came to 4 bases and at J to 1 base, leaving 5 bases not matched to a gene. The germline V gene has CDR1 KGHSH and CDR2 LQKENI. This CDR3 is built from 16 residues. These data also formed part of another study, on T cells in Graves' hyperthyroidism and ophthalmopathy.

The receptor was derived from a woman in her thirties with Graves disease. The chain is built from TRBV18 and TRBJ1-4, with 8 nucleotides matching TRBD1. The input for sequencing was peripheral blood mononuclear cells (PBMCs), taken at new diagnosis, from a patient treated with antithyroid drugs. CDR3: CASSRRQGQTNEKLFF. CDR3 in DNA: TGTGCCAGCTCACGTCGACAGGGGCAAACTAATGAAAAACTGTTTTTT.